This T cell receptor beta chain was observed in a study of regulatory T cells in long-lasting Graves disease. This CDR3 has 17 residues. CDR1 and CDR2 (germline): DFQATT, SNEGSKA (reference sequence). Unmatched junction bases numbered 11, after V lost 2 bases and J lost 2 bases. The time point: newly diagnosed GD, antithyroid drugs for less than 3 months. Generation of the TCR library employed RNA extracted from PBMCs. The table lists this clonotype with a few counts. A single base separates this from a much larger clone, so it may be a read error. The authors built TCR beta libraries using iRepertoire HTBI primers and Arm-PCR of CDR3 regions. TCRdb redid the calling of the multiplex PCR reads with MiXCR, one entry per CDR3 protein. The sample lists approximately 350,000 distinct CDR3 sequences; about 11% were seen once. A further study also used this sample, focusing on T cells in Graves' hyperthyroidism and ophthalmopathy.

V gene TRBV20-1 combines with J gene TRBJ1-5, with 8 bases aligning to TRBD1. The clonotype was recovered from a woman aged 18-29 years with Graves disease. This specimen consisted of peripheral blood mononuclear cells (PBMCs), obtained at new diagnosis, from a patient treated with antithyroid drugs. The CDR3 DNA sequence: TGCAGTGCTAGAAACCGGGACAGGCCGGGACGCAATCAGCCCCAGCATTTT. Amino acid sequence: CSARNRDRPGRNQPQHF.